The 27 T cell receptor beta chains presented below share a single source sample, sequenced in a study of blood T cell repertoires in COVID-19. TCRdb's table, derived via immunoSEQ multiplex PCR, lists solely in-frame clones and lacks some. The sample lists about 34,000 clones, 75% to 85% occurring once. Sequencing used peripheral blood. These receptors all stem from a woman aged 70 to 79 with acute or convalescent COVID-19.

This clone showed up just a few times. V usage is TRBV2 and J usage is TRBJ2-7, with D possibly being TRBD1 (6 bases). V lost 4 bases and J 5 bases, leaving 12 bases between the germline ends. CDR3 length equals 13 residues. From germline, CDR1 is SNHLY and CDR2 FYNNEI. CDR3 region: CASSVSGVHEQYF. The CDR3 DNA reads as TGTGCCAGCAGTGTTTCAGGGGTCCACGAGCAGTACTTC.

The CDR3 protein is CASSLAGQSDYEQYF. The CDR3 DNA reads TGCGCCAGCAGCTTGGCAGGACAGAGTGACTACGAGCAGTACTTC. The chain couples TRBV5-1 to TRBJ2-7; possibly TRBD1 for D (6 bases). The CDR3 is 15 residues long. The germline CDR1 and CDR2 sequences are SGHRS and YFSETQ. V lost 0 bases and J lost 3, with 13 bases in between.

V and J are TRBV7-8 and TRBJ2-7; weak D call: TRBD1 (5 bases). With 4 bases removed from V and 3 bases from J, the gap between germline ends came to 10 bases. This CDR3 region has 13 residues. Germline V gene sequence: CDR1 SGHVS, CDR2 FQNEAQ. CDR3 in amino acids: CASSSGHIYEQYF. The CDR3, as DNA: TGTGCCAGCAGCTCCGGACATATCTACGAGCAGTACTTC.

The chain recombines TRBV18 with TRBJ1-1; unclear D gene. Germline lookup yields CDR1 KGHSH and CDR2 LQKENI. Trimming pared 8 bases from V and 1 base from J, leaving 14 bases between. CDR3 length: 14 amino acids. The CDR3 is CASRQSGENTEAFF. In nucleotides, the CDR3 is TGTGCCAGCCGACAAAGCGGGGAGAACACTGAAGCTTTCTTT.

This clone has a handful of counts. V gene TRBV9 combines with J gene TRBJ1-1, with TRBD1 matching over 8 bases. CDR1 SGDLS and CDR2 YYNGEE come from the germline V gene. J was trimmed by 1 base and V by 2 bases; bases with no gene match: 7. CDR3 length equals 16 residues. The CDR3 region is CASSVIPDRGNTEAFF. The CDR3 DNA is TGTGCCAGCAGCGTGATCCCTGACAGGGGGAACACTGAAGCTTTCTTT. The full variable domain, completed using reference TRBV9 and TRBJ1-1, is DSGVTQTPKHLITATGQRVTLRCSPRSGDLSVYWYQQSLDQGLQFLIQYYNGEERAKGNILERFSAQQFPDLHSELNLSSLELGDSALYFCASSVIPDRGNTEAFFGQGTRLTVV.

The chain uses TRBV4-1 and TRBJ1-2; TRBD1 agrees at 8 bases. V was clipped by 4 bases and J by 4 bases; unmatched bases: 8. The length of the CDR3 is 15 residues. CDR1 and CDR2 (germline): MGHRA, YSYEKL. The CDR3: CASSRGTGLGYGYTF. The CDR3 bases are TGCGCCAGCAGCCGCGGGACAGGCCTTGGCTATGGCTACACCTTC.

This clone was detected ten times or more. The gene calls are TRBV6-5 and TRBJ1-1; 9 bases line up with TRBD1. The CDR3 covers 14 residues. V lost 5 bases to trimming and J lost 6 bases; unmatched junction nucleotides: 7. Germline V gene data show CDR1 as MNHEY and CDR2 as SVGAGI. CDR3 loop: CASSRDREKAEAFF. The CDR3 coding sequence is TGTGCCAGCAGTAGGGACAGGGAGAAGGCTGAAGCTTTCTTT.

This clone was seen only once. V and J are TRBV27 and TRBJ2-3; TRBD1 might be the D (5 bases). The CDR3 sequence is 13 residues long. The germline V gene encodes CDR1 MNHEY and CDR2 SMNVEV (reference sequence). The V and J ends lost 6 bases and 7 bases respectively, with 14 bases between them. The CDR3, as DNA: TGTGCCAGCAGCCTCAGGGTTATGAATACGCAGTATTTT. This codes for CASSLRVMNTQYF.

This chain links TRBV2 with TRBJ2-7; 9 bases agree with TRBD1. The V gene end was trimmed by 10 bases and the J gene end by 7 bases; junction bases not matched to a gene: 14. Germline CDR1 and CDR2: SNHLY and FYNNEI. This CDR3 contains 14 residues. CDR3 DNA: TGTGCCACCAGCAGGGGACAGGGAATGGAAGAGCAGTACTTC. It specifies CATSRGQGMEEQYF.

The rearrangement links TRBV19 to TRBJ1-2; D unclear. CDR1 is LNHDA, CDR2 SQIVND, per germline (reference sequence). Trimming shortened V by 4 bases and J by 0 bases, and 9 bases separated the two germline ends. The CDR3 runs to 14 residues. The CDR3 loop is CASSTGDANYGYTF. The DNA of the CDR3 is TGTGCCAGTAGTACAGGCGATGCTAACTATGGCTACACCTTC.

The rearrangement joins TRBV7-8 to TRBJ2-7, with TRBD2 matching over 10 bases. J was trimmed by 0 bases and V by 4 bases; bases with no gene match: 15. Per the germline V gene, CDR1 is SGHVS and CDR2 is FQNEAQ. The CDR3 loop spans 19 amino acids. The CDR3 spells CASSSRWAEKRGGSYEQYF. CDR3 DNA sequence: TGTGCCAGCAGCTCCCGTTGGGCCGAGAAGCGGGGGGGCTCCTACGAGCAGTACTTC.

By share of the sample, this clone is medium-sized. The J gene is TRBJ2-2, the V gene TRBV4-2; the match to TRBD2 covers 9 bases. The CDR3 runs to 15 residues. Germline CDR1 reads LGHNA; CDR2 reads YNFKEQ. Trimming cost V 5 bases and J 4 bases; bases outside gene matches: 5. The CDR3 spells CASSNLAGTTGELFF. CDR3 nucleotide sequence: TGTGCCAGCAGCAATCTAGCGGGGACCACCGGGGAGCTGTTTTTT.

The gene calls are TRBV11-2 and TRBJ1-3; D perhaps matches TRBD1 (5 bases). Germline assignment: CDR1 SGHAT and CDR2 FQNNGV. The CDR3 has 15 residues. Trimming stripped 4 bases from V and 0 bases from J, with 10 bases between. CDR3 sequence reads: CASSYRQLSGNTIYF. The DNA for the CDR3 is TGTGCCAGCAGCTATCGACAGCTCTCTGGAAACACCATATATTTT.

The CDR3 DNA reads TGTGCCAGCAGGGGGACTGGCAGGTACGAGCAGTACTTC. Its protein is CASRGTGRYEQYF. The chain is built from TRBV28 and TRBJ2-7; D is possibly TRBD2 (6 bases). CDR1 is MDHEN, CDR2 SYDVKM, per germline. V lost 6 bases and J lost 4, with 13 bases in between. This CDR3 contains 13 residues.

This chain joins TRBV7-2 and TRBJ2-1, with TRBD2 matching 7 bases. V lost 1 base to trimming and J lost 5 bases; unmatched junction nucleotides: 5. Germline CDR1 and CDR2: SGHTA and FQGNSA. The CDR3 length is 15 residues. In nucleotides, the CDR3 is TGTGCCAGCAGCTTAGTTGGGGGGAGGGACAATGAGCAGTTCTTC. It translates to CASSLVGGRDNEQFF.

V usage is TRBV11-2 and J usage is TRBJ2-1; 7 bases agree with TRBD2. CDR1 is SGHAT and CDR2 is FQNNGV in the germline V gene. V lost 1 base and J lost 3; bases outside the gene matches: 9. The CDR3 is 17 amino acids. CDR3 sequence reads: CASSLGGAGVVYNEQFF. The CDR3, as DNA: TGTGCCAGCAGCTTAGGAGGGGCGGGAGTGGTCTACAATGAGCAGTTCTTC.

The gene calls are TRBV5-1 and TRBJ2-1; D might be TRBD1 (6 bases). Germline-derived CDR1 and CDR2 are SGHRS and YFSETQ. V lost 0 bases to trimming and J lost 8 bases, with 18 bases between them. CDR3 length: 16 amino acids. Here the CDR3 reads CASSLANRPGVDEQFF. The CDR3 DNA reads TGCGCCAGCAGCTTGGCCAATCGGCCAGGGGTGGATGAGCAGTTCTTC.

The rearrangement links TRBV7-2 to TRBJ2-1, with TRBD2 identical over 14 bases. Trimming at V came to 2 bases and at J to 6 bases, leaving 9 bases not matched to a gene. Per germline, CDR1 SGHTA and CDR2 FQGNSA. This CDR3 spans 18 amino acids. The CDR3 DNA sequence: TGTGCCAGCAGCTTAAGACTAGCGGGGGGGCCCGGGGCCAATGAGCAGTTCTTC. It is translated as CASSLRLAGGPGANEQFF.

On this clone: This sample also contains other DNA sequences that code for the same CDR3. This CDR3 is CASSPADNYGYTF. The CDR3 DNA reads TGTGCCAGCTCACCTGCAGATAACTATGGCTACACCTTC. The chain carries TRBV18 and TRBJ1-2; D unclear. Germline-derived CDR1 and CDR2 are KGHSH and LQKENI. With 3 bases removed from V and 1 base from J, the gap between germline ends came to 6 bases. This CDR3 has 13 residues.

This clone was detected a few times. The rearrangement joins TRBV19 to TRBJ1-1; 9 nucleotides align to TRBD1. The ends lost 5 bases at V and 3 bases at J; junction bases unmatched: 22. CDR1 and CDR2 (germline): LNHDA, SQIVND (reference sequence). This CDR3 has 20 amino acids. The CDR3 protein is CASSPRMVRDRAFDDTEAFF. CDR3 DNA sequence: TGTGCCAGTAGTCCACGTATGGTCCGGGACAGGGCTTTTGACGACACTGAAGCTTTCTTT.

The chain combines TRBV9 with TRBJ2-7; 10 bases line up with TRBD1. The CDR3 is 16 residues long. V lost 4 bases to trimming and J lost 3 bases; unmatched junction nucleotides: 10. Germline CDR1 SGDLS, CDR2 YYNGEE. CDR3 sequence: CASSPETGGGRYEQYF. The DNA of the CDR3 is TGTGCCAGCAGCCCCGAGACAGGGGGCGGTCGCTACGAGCAGTACTTC. Variable domain in full (rest from reference TRBV9 and TRBJ2-7): DSGVTQTPKHLITATGQRVTLRCSPRSGDLSVYWYQQSLDQGLQFLIQYYNGEERAKGNILERFSAQQFPDLHSELNLSSLELGDSALYFCASSPETGGGRYEQYFGPGTRLTVT.

The DNA for the CDR3 is TGCGCCAGCAGCGCCTCGGGACAGCCCACAGATACGCAGTATTTT. This encodes CASSASGQPTDTQYF. The genes are TRBV5-1 and TRBJ2-3; 7 nucleotides agree with TRBD1. The CDR3 runs to 15 residues. The V and J ends lost 4 bases and 2 bases, in that order; junction bases with no gene match: 7. In germline, CDR1 is SGHRS, CDR2 YFSETQ.

This clone has just a few counts. This chain uses TRBV6-1 with TRBJ2-1; 8 bases line up with TRBD2. The V gene end was trimmed by 3 bases and the J gene end by 10 bases; junction bases not matched to a gene: 11. CDR1 MNHNS and CDR2 SASEGT come from the germline V gene. The CDR3 contains 15 residues. DNA of the CDR3: TGTGCCAGCAGTGATTTCGCGGGGGGCCCCGCCGAGCAGTTCTTC. Its translation: CASSDFAGGPAEQFF.

The genes are TRBV28 and TRBJ2-3; 14 bases align to TRBD2. V shed 11 bases, J shed 1 base, and the junction held 17 bases outside the gene matches. This CDR3 is 19 amino acids long. From germline, CDR1 is MDHEN and CDR2 SYDVKM. The CDR3 nucleotides read TGTGCCCACCGATCGACTAGCGGGAGGGCCACGTGGGGCACAGATACGCAGTATTTT. Protein: CAHRSTSGRATWGTDTQYF.

The CDR3 DNA reads as TGTGCCACCAGCAGAGCAGGAGGAAGCAGGGGCTACGAGCAGTACTTC. The encoded protein is CATSRAGGSRGYEQYF. The J gene is TRBJ2-7, the V gene TRBV15; weak D call: TRBD1 (6 bases). The germline V and J ends were trimmed by 1 base and 3 bases, with 16 bases remaining between them. CDR3 length equals 16 residues. The V gene's germline CDR1 is LNHNV and CDR2 YYDKDF (reference sequence).

The chain carries TRBV28 and TRBJ2-7; D perhaps matches TRBD1 (5 bases). The CDR3 loop spans 12 amino acids. Germline-derived CDR1 and CDR2 are MDHEN and SYDVKM. Between the trimmed V and J ends, which lost 5 bases and 4 bases, there was a span of 9 bases. The CDR3 DNA is TGTGCCAGCAGTGTAGACAGTTACGAGCAGTACTTC. Its translation is CASSVDSYEQYF.

This clone is deemed medium-sized. The chain recombines TRBV15 with TRBJ1-5; possibly TRBD1 for D (5 bases). The V end was cut by 5 bases, the J end by 5 bases, with 13 bases between. CDR3 size: 14 residues. Germline loops: CDR1 LNHNV, CDR2 YYDKDF (reference sequence). The CDR3 nucleotides read TGTGCCACCAGCTTCCCGGGGGACCATCAGCCCCAGCATTTT. Translating gives CATSFPGDHQPQHF.